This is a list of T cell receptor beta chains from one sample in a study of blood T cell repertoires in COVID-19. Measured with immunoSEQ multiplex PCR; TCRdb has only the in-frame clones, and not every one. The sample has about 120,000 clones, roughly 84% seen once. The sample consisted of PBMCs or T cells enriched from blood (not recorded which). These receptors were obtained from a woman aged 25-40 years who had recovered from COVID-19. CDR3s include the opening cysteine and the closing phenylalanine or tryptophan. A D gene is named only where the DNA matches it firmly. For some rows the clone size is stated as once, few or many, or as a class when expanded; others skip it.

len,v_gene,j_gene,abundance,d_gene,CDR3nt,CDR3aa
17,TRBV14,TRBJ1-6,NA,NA,TGTGCCAGCAGCCAAGATCCTGGACAGCCCTCTAAATCACCCCTCCACTTT,CASSQDPGQPSKSPLHF
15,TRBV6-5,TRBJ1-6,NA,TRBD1,TGTGCCAGCAGCCCACAGGGGGCAGGAAATTCACCCCTCCACTTT,CASSPQGAGNSPLHF
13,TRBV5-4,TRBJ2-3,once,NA,TGTGCCAGCAGCCCCGGGAGTGCAGATACGCAGTATTTT,CASSPGSADTQYF
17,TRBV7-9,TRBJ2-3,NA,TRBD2,TGTGCCAGCAGCTCCTCTAGCGGGAGGCCTCACACAGATACGCAGTATTTT,CASSSSSGRPHTDTQYF
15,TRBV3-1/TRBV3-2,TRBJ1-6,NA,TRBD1,TGTGCCAGCAGCTCCCCGGGACAGGGGTACTCACCCCTCCACTTT,CASSSPGQGYSPLHF
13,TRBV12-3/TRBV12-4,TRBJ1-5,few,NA,TGTGCCAGCAGGGAGGGGGGGAATCAGCCCCAGCATTTT,CASREGGNQPQHF
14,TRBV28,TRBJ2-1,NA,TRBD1,TGTGCCAGCAGTTTCAGGGGGCGCCTCAATGAGCAGTTCTTC,CASSFRGRLNEQFF
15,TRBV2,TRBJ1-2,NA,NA,TGTGCCAGCAGTGAAGCTAAGGGGATGAGCTATGGCTACACCTTC,CASSEAKGMSYGYTF
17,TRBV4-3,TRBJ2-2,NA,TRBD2,TGCGCCAGCAGCCAAGCACTAGCGGGAGAACGCACCGGGGAGCTGTTTTTT,CASSQALAGERTGELFF
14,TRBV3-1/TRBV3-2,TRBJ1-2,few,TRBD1,TGTGCCAGCAGTCAACAGGGGTTCAACTATGGCTACACCTTC,CASSQQGFNYGYTF
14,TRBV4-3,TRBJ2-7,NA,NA,TGCGCCAGCAGCCTCGACTACTCCTCCTACGAGCAGTACTTC,CASSLDYSSYEQYF
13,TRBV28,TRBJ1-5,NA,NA,TGTGCCAGCAGCACAGGGTCCCCTCAGCCCCAGCATTTT,CASSTGSPQPQHF
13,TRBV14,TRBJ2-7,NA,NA,TGTGCCAGCAGCCAGGGCAGGGCCTACGAGCAGTACTTC,CASSQGRAYEQYF
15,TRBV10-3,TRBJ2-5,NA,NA,TGTGCCACCCAAGCCGCGGGACTTCGCAAAGAGACCCAGTACTTC,CATQAAGLRKETQYF
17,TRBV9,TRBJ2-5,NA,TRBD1,TGTGCCAGCAGCGAAAGGGACAGGGGCCCTCTAGAAGAGACCCAGTACTTC,CASSERDRGPLEETQYF
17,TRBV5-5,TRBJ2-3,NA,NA,TGTGCCAGCAGCTTGGCCGATGCCGGTGCTAGCACAGATACGCAGTATTTT,CASSLADAGASTDTQYF
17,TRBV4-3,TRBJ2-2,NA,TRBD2,TGCGCCAGCAGCCGGCTAGCGGGAGATGAAGGGGCCGGGGAGCTGTTTTTT,CASSRLAGDEGAGELFF
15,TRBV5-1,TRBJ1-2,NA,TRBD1,TGCGCCAGCAGCCCCGACAGGGCCCCCAACTATGGCTACACCTTC,CASSPDRAPNYGYTF
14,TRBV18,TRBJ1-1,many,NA,TGTGCCAGCTCACCACGGGACATGAACACTGAAGCTTTCTTT,CASSPRDMNTEAFF
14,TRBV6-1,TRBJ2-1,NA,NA,TGTGCCAGCAGAACGGGACTCGGCTACAATGAGCAGTTCTTC,CASRTGLGYNEQFF
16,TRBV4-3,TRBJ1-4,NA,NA,TGCGCCAGCAGCCAAGATAACGCGGGACCTTATGAAAAACTGTTTTTT,CASSQDNAGPYEKLFF
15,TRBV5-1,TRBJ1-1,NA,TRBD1,TGCGCCAGCAGTCCCCGGGGACAGGGGATAAATGAAGCTTTCTTT,CASSPRGQGINEAFF
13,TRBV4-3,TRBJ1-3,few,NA,TGCGCCAGCAGCCACAGGGTTTCGGACACCATATATTTT,CASSHRVSDTIYF
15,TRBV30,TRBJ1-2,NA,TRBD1,TGTGCCTGGAGCCGGGACAGGCTCATTAACTATGGCTACACCTTC,CAWSRDRLINYGYTF
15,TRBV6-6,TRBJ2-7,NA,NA,TGTGCCAGCAGCCTCAGACTGCGGCGGACCTACGAGCAGTACTTC,CASSLRLRRTYEQYF
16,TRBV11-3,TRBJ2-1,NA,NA,TGTGCCAGCAGCTTAGATCGGGGGAGAGCTAAGAATGAGCAGTTCTTC,CASSLDRGRAKNEQFF
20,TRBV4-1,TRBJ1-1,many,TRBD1,TGCGCCAGCAGCTTTTTCTCGGGACAGGGAACGGGACGCATGAACACTGAAGCTTTCTTT,CASSFFSGQGTGRMNTEAFF
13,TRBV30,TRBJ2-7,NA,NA,TGTGCCTGGAGTCAGGACTTAATCTACGAGCAGTACTTC,CAWSQDLIYEQYF
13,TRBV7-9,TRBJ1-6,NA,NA,TGTGCCAGCAGCTCCGGGTGGAATTCACCCCTCCACTTT,CASSSGWNSPLHF
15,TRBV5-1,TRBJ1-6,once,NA,TGCGCCAGCAGCCCCCACCAGGGAGGGAATTCACCCCTCCACTTT,CASSPHQGGNSPLHF
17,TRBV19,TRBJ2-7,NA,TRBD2,TGTGCCAGTAGTTTAGGACTAGCGGGAGCATTTGTCTACGAGCAGTACTTC,CASSLGLAGAFVYEQYF
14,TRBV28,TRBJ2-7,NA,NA,TGTGCCAGCAGCGGGACTCCGATCTCCTACGAGCAGTACTTC,CASSGTPISYEQYF
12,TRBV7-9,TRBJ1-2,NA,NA,TGTGCCAGCAGCCGGCATGAGGCTGGCTACACCTTC,CASSRHEAGYTF
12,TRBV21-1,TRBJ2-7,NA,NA,TGTGCCAGCAGCAAAGGTGGAGGGCCACAGTACTTC,CASSKGGGPQYF
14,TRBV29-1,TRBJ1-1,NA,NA,TGCAGCGTGGGGGTTGGCCTCGGGGGCACTGAAGCTTTCTTT,CSVGVGLGGTEAFF
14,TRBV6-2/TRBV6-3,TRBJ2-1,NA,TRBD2,TGTGCCAGCAGCCAACCCACGGGGGGTTATGAGCAGTTCTTC,CASSQPTGGYEQFF
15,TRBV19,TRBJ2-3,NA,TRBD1,TGTGCCAGTAGGCATGGGACAGCCCGCACAGATACGCAGTATTTT,CASRHGTARTDTQYF
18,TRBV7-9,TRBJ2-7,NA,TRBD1,TGTGCCAGCAGCTTAGCGGGGGCAGGGGGCTTCGGCTCCTACGAGCAGTACTTC,CASSLAGAGGFGSYEQYF
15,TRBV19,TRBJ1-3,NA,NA,TGTGCCAGTAGTACTCAGGATTACTCTGGAAACACCATATATTTT,CASSTQDYSGNTIYF
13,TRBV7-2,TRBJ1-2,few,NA,TGTGCCAGCAGCTTACAGATCAACTATGGCTACACCTTC,CASSLQINYGYTF
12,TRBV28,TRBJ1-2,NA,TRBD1,TGTGCCAGCAGTCAGGGGGACTATGGCTACACCTTC,CASSQGDYGYTF
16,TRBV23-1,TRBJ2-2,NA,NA,TGCGCCAGCAGTCCCCCGCAACGGGAGAACACCGGGGAGCTGTTTTTT,CASSPPQRENTGELFF
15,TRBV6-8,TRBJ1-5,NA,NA,TGTGCCAGCAGTTGGGGGGGGCTTAGCAATCAGCCCCAGCATTTT,CASSWGGLSNQPQHF
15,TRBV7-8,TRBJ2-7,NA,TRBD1,TGTGCCAGCTCAAACGGTGCACAGGGGATGAGGGAGCAGTACTTC,CASSNGAQGMREQYF
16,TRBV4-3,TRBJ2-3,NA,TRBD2,TGCGCCAGCAGGGCAGGCTTGGGCGGGAGATCGGATACGCAGTATTTT,CASRAGLGGRSDTQYF
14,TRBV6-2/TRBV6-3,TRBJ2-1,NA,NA,TGTGCCAGCAGTTACTCCCTACTAGCAGTTGAGCAGTTCTTC,CASSYSLLAVEQFF
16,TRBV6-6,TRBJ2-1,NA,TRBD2,TGTGCCAGCAGTCGACTAGCGGGGAGCTCCTACAATGAGCAGTTCTTC,CASSRLAGSSYNEQFF
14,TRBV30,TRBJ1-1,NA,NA,TGTGCCTGGAATAAACTACAGGGTTGGACTGAAGCTTTCTTT,CAWNKLQGWTEAFF
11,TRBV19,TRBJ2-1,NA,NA,TGTGCCAGTACTGCGGGTTACAAGCAGTTCTTC,CASTAGYKQFF
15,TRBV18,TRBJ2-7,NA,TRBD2,TGTGCCAGCTCACCCAAGACTAGCGGGCGGCTCGAGCAGTACTTC,CASSPKTSGRLEQYF
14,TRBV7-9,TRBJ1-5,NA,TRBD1,TGTGCCAGCAGCCCGGCGGGACAGGTACAGCCCCAGCATTTT,CASSPAGQVQPQHF
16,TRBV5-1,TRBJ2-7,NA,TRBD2,TGCGCCAGCAGCCCCCTGAGCGGGAGGCCCTCCTACGAGCAGTACTTC,CASSPLSGRPSYEQYF
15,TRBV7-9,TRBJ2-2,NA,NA,TGTGCCAGCAGCTTTAGCGGATCGAACACCGGGGAGCTGTTTTTT,CASSFSGSNTGELFF
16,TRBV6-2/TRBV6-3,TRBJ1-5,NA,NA,TGTGCCAGCAGCCGAACCGGGGGAATTAGCAATCAGCCCCAGCATTTT,CASSRTGGISNQPQHF